This T cell receptor beta chain was sequenced in a study of post-analysis software for immune sequencing data. Points from the study as a whole: Four or five TRBV segments were significantly more frequent in patients than in controls. TRBV5-6, TRBV5-1 and TRBV20-1 were among these segments. Those with multiple sclerosis, the patient group, showed significantly lower normalized Chao1 diversity than controls.

cDNA libraries of TCR beta carried unique molecular identifiers. Using its own MiXCR run on the PCR reads, TCRdb lists one record per CDR3 protein. The sample records about 160,000 distinct CDR3 sequences, about 37% being singletons. V was pared by 1 base and J by 4 bases, with 23 bases between. The CDR3 length is 18 residues. In germline, CDR1 is DFQATT, CDR2 SNEGSKA (reference sequence). With respect to this clonotype: Its cognate antigen is unknown.

The chain is built from TRBV20-1 and TRBJ1-5; no firm D call. The sample here was blood, taken after autologous hematopoietic stem cell transplantation. The sequence derives from a girl aged 10 to 17 with multiple sclerosis. The chain's CDR3 is CSARAQSLTWNTNQPQHF. DNA for the CDR3: TGCAGTGCTAGAGCACAGTCCCTCACGTGGAACACGAATCAGCCCCAGCATTTT.